This T cell receptor beta chain emerged from a study of cytomegalovirus exposure and HLA in healthy donors. Overall study results and limits: A classifier reportedly called cytomegalovirus status with high sensitivity and specificity.

PCR used 60 Vbeta primers and 13 Jbeta primers. Assay used: immunoSEQ multiplex PCR; TCRdb lists only in-frame clones, some missing. Of about 140,000 clones in the sample, 60% to 85% were seen once. V lost 5 bases, J lost 7 bases, and 9 bases lay in between. Germline-derived CDR1 and CDR2 are SGHTA and FQGNSA. The CDR3 sequence is 11 residues long. This clone appeared a single time. The target antigen is unknown. This receptor was identified in a man aged 35 to 55 in good health and CMV-seronegative. The chain uses TRBV7-2 and TRBJ2-7; D is unclear. The sample consisted of PBMCs. DNA for the CDR3: TGTGCCAGCAGCCCCCCCGGGGAGCAGTACTTC. Translation gives CASSPPGEQYF.